A single sample gave rise to the 9 T cell receptor beta chains below, sequenced in a study of T cells in localized non-small cell lung cancer. Repertoires were generated with immunoSEQ multiplex PCR, while TCRdb's copy carries only in-frame clones and drops some. The sample shows roughly 39,000 clones, about 91% of them seen only once. This specimen was PBMCs, taken before any cancer treatment. The receptors derive from a woman aged 35 to 70 with stage II lung adenocarcinoma.

J is TRBJ2-2 and V is TRBV5-1, with TRBD2 matching 7 bases. CDR3 length equals 17 residues. After removal of 0 bases from V and 1 base from J, the junction contained 6 bases not matched to a gene. From germline, CDR1 is SGHRS and CDR2 YFSETQ. CDR3 protein: CASSLGVSGLNTGELFF. The CDR3 nucleotides read TGCGCCAGCAGCTTGGGGGTTAGCGGGTTGAACACCGGGGAGCTGTTTTTT. Full variable domain (missing parts from reference TRBV5-1 and TRBJ2-2): KAGVTQTPRYLIKTRGQQVTLSCSPISGHRSVSWYQQTPGQGLQFLFEYFSETQRNKGNFPGRFSGRQFSNSRSEMNVSTLELGDSALYLCASSLGVSGLNTGELFFGEGSRLTVL.

The chain's CDR3 is CASSNLRTGGQETQYF. CDR3 nucleotide sequence: TGTGCCAGCAGCAACTTAAGGACAGGGGGCCAAGAGACCCAGTACTTC. V gene TRBV16 combines with J gene TRBJ2-5; 10 bases are a match to TRBD1. The CDR3 extends over 16 amino acids. Germline V gene lookup returns CDR1 KGHSY and CDR2 FQNENV. V shed 5 bases and J 1 base; nucleotides not matched to a gene: 7. The variable domain in full, with the rest retrieved from reference TRBV16 and TRBJ2-5, is GEEVAQTPKHLVRGEGQKAKLYCAPIKGHSYVFWYQQVLKNEFKFLISFQNENVFDETGMPKERFSAKCLPNSPCSLEIQATKLEDSAVYFCASSNLRTGGQETQYFGPGTRLLVL.

The rearrangement joins TRBV7-8 to TRBJ2-7; tentative D call: TRBD1 (6 bases). CDR3 length equals 15 residues. CDR1 is SGHVS and CDR2 is FQNEAQ in the germline V gene. The V gene lost 5 bases and the J gene lost 3 bases, with 17 bases spanning the gap. For the CDR3, the DNA is TGTGCCAGCAGCCTCTTGACGGGACACCTCTACGAGCAGTACTTC. Translation: CASSLLTGHLYEQYF. Using reference TRBV7-8 and TRBJ2-7 for the parts outside the CDR3, the full variable domain is GAGVSQSPRYKVAKRGQDVALRCDPISGHVSLFWYQQALGQGPEFLTYFQNEAQLDKSGLPSDRFFAERPEGSVSTLKIQRTQQEDSAVYLCASSLLTGHLYEQYFGPGTRLTVT.

V and J are TRBV5-8 and TRBJ1-1, with D tentatively TRBD1 (5 bases). The CDR3 is 14 amino acids. V lost 0 bases and J 5 bases, leaving 11 bases between the germline ends. The germline V gene encodes CDR1 SGHTS and CDR2 YDEGEE. This CDR3 reads CASSLVGALTEAFF. The CDR3 DNA sequence: TGTGCCAGCAGCTTGGTAGGGGCGCTTACTGAAGCTTTCTTT.

J is TRBJ1-2 and V is TRBV6-5, with D hard to call. The CDR3 loop spans 13 amino acids. The V end lost 6 bases, the J end lost 4 bases, and 12 bases lay between the germline ends. CDR1 MNHEY and CDR2 SVGAGI come from the germline V gene. DNA for the CDR3: TGTGCCAGCAGCCTCGGGTTAAGCTATGGCTACACCTTC. Translated, it gives CASSLGLSYGYTF.

The chain employs TRBV19 and TRBJ1-6; D possibly corresponds to TRBD1 (6 bases). Germline assignment: CDR1 LNHDA and CDR2 SQIVND (reference sequence). The CDR3 extends over 13 amino acids. V was pared by 8 bases and J by 10 bases, with 15 bases between. The CDR3 reads CASCQTGNSPLHF. CDR3 DNA: TGTGCCAGTTGCCAAACAGGGAACTCACCCCTCCACTTT.

The gene calls are TRBV5-6 and TRBJ1-2; no reliable D call. This CDR3 has 16 residues. The V gene's germline CDR1 is SGHDT and CDR2 YYEEEE. V dropped 4 bases and J dropped 0 bases, with 16 bases sitting between them. Here the CDR3 reads CASSPLGRATNYGYTF. The CDR3 bases are TGTGCCAGCAGCCCCCTGGGAAGGGCCACTAACTATGGCTACACCTTC.

This chain connects TRBV15 to TRBJ2-7; no clear D gene. V shed 0 bases and J shed 3 bases, with 12 bases lying between them. Germline V gene lookup returns CDR1 LNHNV and CDR2 YYDKDF (reference sequence). CDR3 length: 15 residues. The CDR3 nucleotides read TGTGCCACCAGCAGAGAAAAGTTTGGAGACTACGAGCAGTACTTC. Translation: CATSREKFGDYEQYF.

The CDR3 sequence: CASSQAPGQGANNEQFF. In DNA form, the CDR3 reads TGTGCCAGCAGCCAAGCGCCGGGACAGGGGGCCAACAATGAGCAGTTCTTC. The V gene is TRBV7-7, the J gene TRBJ2-1, with 12 bases fitting TRBD1. The CDR3 sequence is 17 residues long. Germline CDR1 is SSHAT and CDR2 is FNYEAQ (reference sequence). The V segment lost 5 bases and the J segment 5 bases; nucleotides outside the gene matches: 10.